This T cell receptor (beta chain) was observed in a study of blood T cells in healthy people across ages. The use of a sample-barcoded 5' primer and a J-beta primer mix characterized a second PCR of roughly 6 to 11 cycles. TCRdb reprocessed the 5' RACE reads with MiXCR, giving one entry per CDR3 protein. Found here are about 1.5 million distinct CDR3 sequences, approximately 39% of them singletons; the top ten hold about 3.8%. Isolation yielded PBMCs, at least 6.5 million per sample, in every case. The sequenced sample was blood. This TCR was sampled from a woman between 18 and 30 years old in good health.

The CDR3 loop reads CAISGGPGYEQYF. The CDR3 region has the DNA TGTGCCATCAGTGGGGGCCCGGGGTACGAGCAGTACTTC. This rearrangement joins TRBV10-3 to TRBJ2-7; tentatively, D is TRBD1 or TRBD2 (5 bases each). The V end lost 4 bases, the J end lost 4 bases, and 11 bases lay between the germline ends. Germline V gives CDR1 ENHRY, CDR2 SYGVKD. The CDR3 length is 13 residues.